Presented here are 20 T cell receptor beta chains from one specimen sequenced in a study of blood T cell repertoires in COVID-19. Sequenced by immunoSEQ multiplex PCR; TCRdb stores in-frame clones only, minus some. Of 42,000 or so clones listed, 70% to 90% are singletons. The sample consisted of peripheral blood. These receptors originate from a human donor in a cohort sampled during active COVID-19.

As DNA, the CDR3 is TGTGCCAGTTCATCCGGGACAGGGGGCAATCAGCCCCAGCATTTT. Translated, it gives CASSSGTGGNQPQHF. The chain has TRBV27 and TRBJ1-5; 10 bases are shared with TRBD1. This CDR3 contains 15 residues. The V and J ends lost 9 bases and 2 bases, in that order; junction bases with no gene match: 7. CDR1 is MNHEY and CDR2 is SMNVEV in the germline V gene (reference sequence).

The chain couples TRBV5-1 to TRBJ2-5, with D possibly matching TRBD2 (6 bases). This CDR3 spans 14 amino acids. V shed 1 base and J shed 5 bases, with 12 bases lying between them. CDR1 and CDR2 from the germline V gene are SGHRS and YFSETQ. The CDR3 nucleotides are TGCGCCAGCAGCTTGTCGGGGGTAGGGGAGACCCAGTACTTC. This encodes CASSLSGVGETQYF.

The rearrangement joins TRBV5-6 to TRBJ2-1, with 14 bases matching TRBD2. From germline, CDR1 is SGHDT and CDR2 YYEEEE. Trimming removed 3 bases from V and 6 bases from J; junction bases left unmatched: 11. The length of the CDR3 is 18 residues. The CDR3 nucleotides are TGTGCCAGCAGCTCCTTACTACGACTAGCGGGGGGGCCCAATGAGCAGTTCTTC. Translation gives CASSSLLRLAGGPNEQFF.

The rearrangement uses TRBV19 and TRBJ1-6; D is perhaps TRBD1 (5 bases). There are 15 residues in the CDR3. V lost 5 bases, J lost 0 bases, and 8 bases lay in between. Germline CDR1 is LNHDA and CDR2 is SQIVND (reference sequence). CDR3 amino acids: CASSGGGSYNSPLHF. CDR3 in DNA: TGTGCCAGTAGTGGGGGGGGCTCCTATAATTCACCCCTCCACTTT.

This chain uses TRBV3-1 (or the pseudogene TRBV3-2) with TRBJ2-3; possibly TRBD2 for D (5 bases). The CDR3 totals 16 residues. V shed 1 base and J shed 3 bases, with 14 bases lying between them. In germline, CDR1 is LGHDT, CDR2 YNNKEL (reference sequence). CDR3 region: CASSQGSLVTTDTQYF. CDR3 coding DNA: TGTGCCAGCAGCCAAGGGTCACTAGTTACGACAGATACGCAGTATTTT.

J is TRBJ2-3 and V is TRBV5-4; D is unresolved. Trimming removed 2 bases at V and 6 bases at J, with 13 bases between. The germline V gene encodes CDR1 SGHNT and CDR2 YYREEE (reference sequence). This CDR3 has 14 amino acids. In nucleotides, the CDR3 is TGTGCCAGCAGCTTCCCGAGAGAAAAGGATACGCAGTATTTT. Protein product: CASSFPREKDTQYF.

CDR3 sequence: CASSLSGGAGETQYF. DNA of the CDR3: TGTGCCAGCAGCCTTAGCGGGGGGGCAGGAGAGACCCAGTACTTC. The rearrangement uses TRBV6-5 and TRBJ2-5, with TRBD2 matching 11 bases. CDR1 and CDR2 (germline): MNHEY, SVGAGI. The CDR3 runs 15 residues. Trimming removed 6 bases from V and 4 bases from J; junction bases left unmatched: 7.

This clone was detected once. The rearrangement joins TRBV11-3 to TRBJ1-1; 7 bases match TRBD1. The CDR3 sequence is 13 residues long. The junction had 6 bases not matched to a gene; V was cut back by 4 bases and J by 7 bases. The germline gives CDR1 SGHNT, CDR2 YENEEA. CDR3 bases: TGTGCCAGCAGCTCAGACAGGGCAGTTGAAGCTTTCTTT. It specifies CASSSDRAVEAFF.

This clone was recorded once. The CDR3 DNA is TGTGCTAGTGGTTTGGTACCAAACGGGGGGAGCCCCTACGAGCAGTACTTC. It specifies CASGLVPNGGSPYEQYF. The chain combines TRBV12-5 with TRBJ2-7; 7 positions match TRBD2. J gave up 2 bases and V 0 bases, and 10 bases lay outside the gene matches. The CDR3 consists of 17 residues. Germline V gene sequence: CDR1 LGHNT, CDR2 FRNRAP.

The J gene is TRBJ1-5, the V gene TRBV11-2; no firm D call. V lost 4 bases and J lost 3, with 13 bases in between. This CDR3 region has 15 residues. CDR1 SGHAT and CDR2 FQNNGV come from the germline V gene. The CDR3, as DNA: TGTGCCAGCAGCTCCGGGTCGAGGATCAATCAGCCCCAGCATTTT. Its protein is CASSSGSRINQPQHF.

The chain is built from TRBV11-2 and TRBJ1-1; D is perhaps TRBD1 (6 bases). The CDR3 extends over 17 amino acids. Germline CDR1 and CDR2: SGHAT and FQNNGV. V was pared by 1 base and J by 4 bases, with 19 bases between. The CDR3 is CASSLGRGRRRITEAFF. Here the CDR3 DNA reads TGTGCCAGCAGCTTAGGCAGGGGAAGAAGGAGAATCACTGAAGCTTTCTTT.

V usage is TRBV5-1 and J usage is TRBJ2-5; a weak D match, TRBD1 (6 bases). From germline, CDR1 is SGHRS and CDR2 YFSETQ. This CDR3 comprises 14 residues. Deletions cut 1 base from V and 0 bases from J, with 7 bases between. The CDR3 protein is CASSLTGNQETQYF. DNA for the CDR3: TGCGCCAGCAGCTTGACAGGGAACCAAGAGACCCAGTACTTC.

This clone has only a few counts. The chain employs TRBV19 and TRBJ2-1; possible D gene TRBD1, 6 bases. The V gene lost 3 bases and the J gene lost 0 bases, with 12 bases spanning the gap. CDR1 and CDR2 from the germline V gene are LNHDA and SQIVND (reference sequence). The CDR3 consists of 16 residues. CDR3 coding DNA: TGTGCCAGTAGTATCATGGCGGACAGCTCCTACAATGAGCAGTTCTTC. Its translation: CASSIMADSSYNEQFF.

The CDR3 DNA reads TGTGCCAGCGGTGTTCGCGGGGGGGCCCACAATGAGCAGTTCTTC. It encodes CASGVRGGAHNEQFF. This chain uses TRBV3-1 (or the pseudogene TRBV3-2) with TRBJ2-1, with 9 positions matching TRBD2. This CDR3 contains 15 residues. Trimming at V came to 8 bases and at J to 5 bases, leaving 10 bases not matched to a gene. The germline CDR1 and CDR2 sequences are LGHDT and YNNKEL (reference sequence).

The chain uses TRBV6-5 and TRBJ1-2; 7 bases fit TRBD1. V lost 6 bases, J lost 6 bases, and 10 bases stayed unmatched. Per germline, CDR1 MNHEY and CDR2 SVGAGI. CDR3 length: 14 residues. Here the CDR3 DNA reads TGTGCCAGCAGGAAACATCAGGGGGTTGATGGCTACACCTTC. Its translation is CASRKHQGVDGYTF.

The gene calls are TRBV30 and TRBJ2-2, with D possibly matching TRBD1 (5 bases). Germline loops: CDR1 GTSNPN, CDR2 SVGIG (reference sequence). The length of the CDR3 is 14 residues. With 0 bases removed from V and 3 bases from J, the gap between germline ends came to 8 bases. CDR3 nucleotide sequence: TGTGCCTGGAGTGTGGACATCTACACCGGGGAGCTGTTTTTT. Its protein product is CAWSVDIYTGELFF.

This sequence joins TRBV6-2 or TRBV6-3 and TRBJ2-1; D unclear. Germline loops: CDR1 MNHEY, CDR2 SVGEGT. The V end lost 2 bases, the J end lost 5 bases, and 4 bases lay between the germline ends. The CDR3 contains 12 residues. CDR3 loop: CASSYADNEQFF. The CDR3 DNA is TGTGCCAGCAGTTACGCGGACAATGAGCAGTTCTTC.

This chain joins TRBV5-1 and TRBJ2-3; tentative D call: TRBD1 (5 bases). This CDR3 has 13 residues. The germline V gene has CDR1 SGHRS and CDR2 YFSETQ. V dropped 1 base and J dropped 6 bases, with 9 bases sitting between them. The CDR3 bases are TGCGCCAGCAGCTTGAGGGGTTTGGATACGCAGTATTTT. Its protein is CASSLRGLDTQYF.

The chain is built from TRBV12-3 or TRBV12-4 and TRBJ1-5; TRBD1 might be the D (6 bases). CDR3 size: 13 residues. V was shortened by 6 bases and J by 11 bases, with 17 bases between the two germline ends. The CDR3 DNA sequence: TGTGCCAGCAGCCGGACAGAGGGGCGAGCCCAGCATTTT. Its protein product is CASSRTEGRAQHF.

The V gene is TRBV19, the J gene TRBJ1-4; 8 nucleotides line up with TRBD1. Germline values: CDR1 LNHDA, CDR2 SQIVND (reference sequence). The CDR3 totals 16 residues. After removal of 4 bases from V and 6 bases from J, the junction contained 10 bases not matched to a gene. The CDR3 spells CASSSLRDRRDEKLFF. The CDR3 DNA reads as TGTGCCAGTAGTAGCCTACGGGACAGGAGAGATGAAAAACTGTTTTTT. The full variable domain, completed using reference TRBV19 and TRBJ1-4, is DGGITQSPKYLFRKEGQNVTLSCEQNLNHDAMYWYRQDPGQGLRLIYYSQIVNDFQKGDIAEGYSVSREKKESFPLTVTSAQKNPTAFYLCASSSLRDRRDEKLFFGSGTQLSVL.